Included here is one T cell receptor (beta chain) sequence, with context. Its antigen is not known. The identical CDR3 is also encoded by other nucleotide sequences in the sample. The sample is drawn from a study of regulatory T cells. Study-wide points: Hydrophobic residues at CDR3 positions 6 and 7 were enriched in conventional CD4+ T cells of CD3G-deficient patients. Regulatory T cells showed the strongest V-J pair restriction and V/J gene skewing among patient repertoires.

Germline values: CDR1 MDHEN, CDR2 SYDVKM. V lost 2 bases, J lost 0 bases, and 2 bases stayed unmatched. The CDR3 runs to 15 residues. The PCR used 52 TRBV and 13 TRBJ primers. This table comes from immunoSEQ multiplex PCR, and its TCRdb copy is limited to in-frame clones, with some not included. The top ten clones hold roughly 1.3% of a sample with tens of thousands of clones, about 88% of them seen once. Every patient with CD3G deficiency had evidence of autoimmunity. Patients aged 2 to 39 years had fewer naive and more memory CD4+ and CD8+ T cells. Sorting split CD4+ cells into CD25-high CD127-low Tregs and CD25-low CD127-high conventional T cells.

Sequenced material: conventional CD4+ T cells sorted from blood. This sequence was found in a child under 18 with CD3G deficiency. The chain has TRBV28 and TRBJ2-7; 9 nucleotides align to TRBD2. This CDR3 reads CASSLLAGSSYEQYF. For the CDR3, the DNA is TGTGCCAGCAGTTTACTAGCGGGGAGCTCCTACGAGCAGTACTTC.